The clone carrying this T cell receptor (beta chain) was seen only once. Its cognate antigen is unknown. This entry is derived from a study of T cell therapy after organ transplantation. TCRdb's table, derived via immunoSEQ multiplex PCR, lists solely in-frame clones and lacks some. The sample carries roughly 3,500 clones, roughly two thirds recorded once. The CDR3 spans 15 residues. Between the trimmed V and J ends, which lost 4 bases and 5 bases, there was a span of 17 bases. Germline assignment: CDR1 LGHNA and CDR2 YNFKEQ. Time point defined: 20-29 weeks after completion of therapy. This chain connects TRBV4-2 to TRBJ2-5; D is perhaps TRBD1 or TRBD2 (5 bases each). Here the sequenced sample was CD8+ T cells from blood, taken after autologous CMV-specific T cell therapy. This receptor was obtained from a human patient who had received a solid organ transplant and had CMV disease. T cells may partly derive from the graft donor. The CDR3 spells CASSLEGSKGETQYF. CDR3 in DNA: TGTGCCAGCAGCCTAGAGGGGTCCAAGGGGGAGACCCAGTACTTC.